This T cell receptor (beta chain) comes out of a study of blood T cells in healthy people across ages. This CDR3 comprises 16 residues. Germline CDR1 reads DFQATT; CDR2 reads SNEGSKA (reference sequence). V lost 4 bases and J lost 5, with 23 bases in between. Through a sample-barcoded 5' primer and a J-beta primer mix, a second PCR was run for roughly 7 to 12 cycles. MiXCR, run by TCRdb on the 5' RACE reads, gives a single entry per CDR3 protein. The sample consists of 1 million or so distinct CDR3 sequences, about 23% of them appearing once. The sample also formed part of further work on T cells of mothers and their children.

The sample consisted of blood. The TCR comes from a girl aged 2 to 10 in good health. The rearrangement uses TRBV20-1 and TRBJ2-5; D is tentatively TRBD1 or TRBD2 (6 bases each). In DNA form, the CDR3 reads TGCAGTGCTATAGCCATCGGTGGAGGGGGTCCGGAGACCCAGTACTTC. Its protein is CSAIAIGGGGPETQYF.